Sequencing of this TCR beta chain was carried out in a study of blood T cells in healthy people across ages. Then a second PCR, running roughly 7 to 12 cycles, was carried out with a sample-barcoded 5' primer and a J-beta primer mix. MiXCR, applied by TCRdb to the 5' RACE reads, yields one record per CDR3 protein. The table records 850,000 to 1,000,000 distinct CDR3 sequences, roughly 51% of them present only once. The CDR3 covers 14 residues. Trimming at V came to 6 bases and at J to 4 bases, leaving 6 bases not matched to a gene. The chain recombines TRBV12-3 or TRBV12-4 with TRBJ2-7; TRBD2 aligns across 10 bases. The sequenced sample was blood. This clonotype was sampled from a woman in her fifties or sixties in good health. CDR3 bases: TGTGCCAGCAGAAAAGCGGGAGGGACTTACGAGCAGTACTTC. It specifies CASRKAGGTYEQYF.